What follows describes a single T cell receptor beta chain. Antigen specificity is unknown. Assay: immunoSEQ multiplex PCR; the TCRdb copy retains only in-frame clones and omits some. The sample holds tens of thousands of clones; around nine tenths are singletons and the top ten take approximately 3%. Germline CDR1 SQVTM, CDR2 ANQGSEA. The length of the CDR3 is 13 residues. Trimming took off 7 bases at V and 3 bases at J, with 12 bases between the two ends. This sample is part of a study of cytotoxic CD8 clonotypes in ibrutinib-treated CLL. Study at large: For this cohort, patients were about a dozen relapsed/refractory and approximately 15 treatment-naive, while roughly 17 were IGHV unmutated. Following treatment for a median about 12 months, range 6 to 36, response samples were then taken.

Points from the study as a whole: Clonality climbed at ibrutinib response, then dropped toward baseline at progression. Clonality measured at baseline exceeded age-matched healthy donors, tracking circulating CD8+ T-cell counts.

The rearrangement links TRBV29-1 to TRBJ2-2; a weak D match, TRBD1 (5 bases). Specimen: PBMCs, collected after 12 months of ibrutinib treatment. The sequence was collected from a human donor with chronic lymphocytic leukemia. The CDR3 sequence is CSGRVFDTGELFF. Here the CDR3 DNA reads TGCAGCGGCAGGGTGTTCGACACCGGGGAGCTGTTTTTT.